The 12 T cell receptor beta chains presented below share a single source sample, sequenced in a study of shared clonotypes between healthy human individuals. Generated by immunoSEQ multiplex PCR, the TCRdb table keeps only in-frame clones and is missing some. The sample has about 2.2 million clones, 90% to 95% seen once. In the naive CD8 group, cells lacked CD45RO and were positively selected for CCR7, so terminally differentiated effector memory CD45RA+ cells were left out. Sequencing used naive CD8+ T cells from PBMCs. Every receptor here comes from a man aged 18 to 30 in good health. Some clones in this sample may be carry-over from other donors' samples.

V and J are TRBV6-6 and TRBJ2-7, with D possibly being TRBD2 (6 bases). Trimming shortened V by 0 bases and J by 3 bases, and 12 bases separated the two germline ends. CDR1 is MNHNY, CDR2 SVGAGI, per germline (reference sequence). The CDR3 contains 15 residues. CDR3 sequence (DNA): TGTGCCAGCAGTTACTCTTCAGGCGGGGACTACGAGCAGTACTTC. Amino acids: CASSYSSGGDYEQYF.

The rearrangement links TRBV9 to TRBJ2-2; 11 positions agree with TRBD2. Trimming took 6 bases from V and 6 from J; bases not matched to a gene: 7. This CDR3 comprises 15 residues. Germline V gives CDR1 SGDLS, CDR2 YYNGEE. The CDR3 region is CASTLAGVGPGELFF. DNA for the CDR3: TGTGCCAGCACACTAGCGGGAGTTGGGCCCGGGGAGCTGTTTTTT.

This chain links TRBV28 with TRBJ1-1; D unclear. The CDR3 contains 15 residues. The V gene's germline CDR1 is MDHEN and CDR2 SYDVKM. Trimming shortened V by 4 bases and J by 1 base, and 13 bases separated the two germline ends. DNA for the CDR3: TGTGCCAGCAGTTCCCTCGGAAGTGAGAACACTGAAGCTTTCTTT. Its protein is CASSSLGSENTEAFF.

The J gene is TRBJ2-5, the V gene TRBV28; 7 bases match TRBD2. Trimming removed 4 bases from V and 5 bases from J; junction bases left unmatched: 10. This CDR3 spans 15 amino acids. Germline V lookup: CDR1 MDHEN, CDR2 SYDVKM. The CDR3 DNA reads as TGTGCCAGCAGTTGGGGGGGAGTGTATCTCGAGACCCAGTACTTC. Amino acid sequence: CASSWGGVYLETQYF. Combining the CDR3 with reference TRBV28 and TRBJ2-5 gives the whole variable domain DVKVTQSSRYLVKRTGEKVFLECVQDMDHENMFWYRQDPGLGLRLIYFSYDVKMKEKGDIPEGYSVSREKKERFSLILESASTNQTSMYLCASSWGGVYLETQYFGPGTRLLVL.

The chain uses TRBV11-2 and TRBJ2-1; D tentatively fits TRBD1 or TRBD2 (5 bases each). Per germline, CDR1 SGHAT and CDR2 FQNNGV. V was shortened by 5 bases and J by 5 bases, with 22 bases between the two germline ends. The CDR3 length is 17 residues. CDR3 sequence reads: CASSPQSVGTLNNEQFF. The CDR3 region has the DNA TGTGCCAGCAGCCCCCAGAGTGTCGGGACCCTCAACAATGAGCAGTTCTTC.

This chain connects TRBV30 to TRBJ2-7; a weak D match, TRBD1 (5 bases). In germline, CDR1 is GTSNPN, CDR2 SVGIG (reference sequence). This CDR3 region has 12 residues. V gave up 3 bases and J gave up 3 bases, with 9 bases separating them. CDR3 bases: TGTGCCTGGAGAGACAGCCTCTACGAGCAGTACTTC. Encoded protein: CAWRDSLYEQYF.

The chain employs TRBV28 and TRBJ1-1; no clear D. This CDR3 has 14 amino acids. V was pared by 7 bases and J by 1 base, with 13 bases between. Germline V gene sequence: CDR1 MDHEN, CDR2 SYDVKM. The CDR3 nucleotides read TGTGCCAGCACCCCGGCCGCAGGGAACACTGAAGCTTTCTTT. Protein product: CASTPAAGNTEAFF.

This sequence joins TRBV7-2 and TRBJ2-5, with 9 bases that match TRBD1. The CDR3 is 15 amino acids. With V trimmed by 1 base and J by 4 bases, 4 bases remained unmatched. The germline CDR1 and CDR2 sequences are SGHTA and FQGNSA. CDR3 residues: CASSLDRGRRETQYF. The CDR3 DNA is TGTGCCAGCAGCTTAGACAGGGGGCGACGAGAGACCCAGTACTTC.

This sequence joins TRBV4-3 and TRBJ2-7, with 10 nucleotides matching TRBD1. In germline, CDR1 is LGHNA, CDR2 YSLEER. With V trimmed by 1 base and J by 6 bases, 9 bases remained unmatched. The CDR3 spans 16 residues. The chain's CDR3 is CASSQGTRTGGGEQYF. CDR3 DNA: TGCGCCAGCAGCCAAGGGACTCGGACAGGGGGTGGCGAGCAGTACTTC.

This chain uses TRBV6-4 with TRBJ2-5; weak D call: TRBD2 (5 bases). This CDR3 is 11 amino acids long. The V gene lost 11 bases and the J gene lost 5 bases, with 12 bases spanning the gap. The germline V gene encodes CDR1 MRHNA and CDR2 SNTAGT. CDR3 sequence reads: CAPLPGETQYF. The CDR3 coding sequence is TGTGCCCCTCTCCCGGGGGAGACCCAGTACTTC.

The genes are TRBV4-1 and TRBJ2-7; 8 nucleotides line up with TRBD2. The trim removed 6 bases at V and 3 bases at J, leaving 10 bases unmatched. The CDR3 is made up of 15 amino acids. Germline CDR1 MGHRA, CDR2 YSYEKL. In nucleotides, the CDR3 is TGCGCCAGCAGTCCTTCTAGCGGGCCTATCTACGAGCAGTACTTC. This codes for CASSPSSGPIYEQYF.

For this clone: Other DNA sequences of this sample code for an identical CDR3. The chain employs TRBV28 and TRBJ1-1; D is unclear. This CDR3 spans 13 amino acids. Germline CDR1 is MDHEN and CDR2 is SYDVKM. V was clipped by 8 bases and J by 0 bases, with 10 bases between them. The chain's CDR3 is CASSLTMNTEAFF. The CDR3 DNA sequence: TGTGCCAGCTCACTGACCATGAACACTGAAGCTTTCTTT.